A single sample is the source of the 20 T cell receptor beta chains below, sequenced in a study of naive and memory T cell subsets. An equimolar mix of two oligonucleotides served as the beta constant-region primer for TRBC1 and TRBC2. The ligated cDNA underwent four PCR rounds using SP2 and nested alpha and beta constant-region primers. TCRdb redid the calling of the UMI-ligation and nested PCR reads with MiXCR, one entry per CDR3 protein. Of over 100,000 distinct CDR3 sequences listed, 35% to 45% were seen once; the top ten hold approximately 0.87%. The sample consisted of central memory CD4+ T cells from blood. These receptors were taken from a human donor in good health.

The table lists this clonotype with a few counts. V usage is TRBV6-1 and J usage is TRBJ2-3; D call uncertain. CDR1 and CDR2 from the germline V gene are MNHNS and SASEGT. Trimming took off 8 bases at V and 5 bases at J, with 8 bases between the two ends. This CDR3 comprises 11 residues. The CDR3 DNA reads as TGTGCCAGCGACATAATAGATACGCAGTATTTT. As protein: CASDIIDTQYF.

The chain is built from TRBV20-1 and TRBJ2-1; 7 bases line up with TRBD1. The V and J ends lost 8 bases and 6 bases, in that order; junction bases with no gene match: 16. This CDR3 contains 15 residues. Looked up from germline, CDR1 is DFQATT and CDR2 is SNEGSKA (reference sequence). The chain's CDR3 is CSTRRTGQGSNEQFF. The CDR3 coding sequence is TGCAGTACACGACGGACAGGTCAGGGATCCAATGAGCAGTTCTTC.

This clonotype was seen many times. The V call is TRBV20-1, the J call TRBJ2-3; 11 positions agree with TRBD2. Trimming cost V 6 bases and J 6 bases; bases outside gene matches: 11. Germline-derived CDR1 and CDR2 are DFQATT and SNEGSKA (reference sequence). The CDR3 spans 15 residues. The CDR3 sequence is CSAPPSGRSEDTQYF. The CDR3 DNA sequence: TGCAGTGCCCCTCCTAGCGGGAGGTCTGAGGATACGCAGTATTTT.

This clonotype was counted only a few times. The gene calls are TRBV7-2 and TRBJ1-4, with no clear D. CDR3 length: 13 residues. Looked up from germline, CDR1 is SGHTA and CDR2 is FQGNSA. Trimming stripped 7 bases from V and 11 bases from J, with 17 bases between. The CDR3 DNA reads TGTGCCAGCACCCCGGATCGAAAGTTTAAACTGTTTTTT. It translates to CASTPDRKFKLFF.

In this sample, this clonotype turned up a few times. The gene calls are TRBV20-1 and TRBJ2-5; no reliable D call. Trimming took 3 bases from V and 3 from J, leaving 8 bases between them. The CDR3 extends over 12 amino acids. CDR1 DFQATT and CDR2 SNEGSKA come from the germline V gene (reference sequence). CDR3 coding DNA: TGCAGTGCTAGCCCCAGAAAAGAGACCCAGTACTTC. It specifies CSASPRKETQYF.

V usage is TRBV11-2 and J usage is TRBJ2-7; either TRBD1 or TRBD2 may fit D (5 bases each). V was clipped by 2 bases and J by 6 bases, with 23 bases between them. This CDR3 is 17 amino acids long. Germline V CDR1 and CDR2: SGHAT, FQNNGV. The CDR3 protein is CASSLKIRESITGEQYF. CDR3 bases: TGTGCCAGCAGCTTAAAGATCAGGGAGTCGATTACGGGCGAGCAGTACTTC.

The rearrangement uses TRBV28 and TRBJ1-4, with a weak D call TRBD1 (5 bases). The CDR3 is 17 amino acids. Germline V gene lookup returns CDR1 MDHEN and CDR2 SYDVKM. Deletions cut 5 bases from V and 0 bases from J, with 16 bases between. The CDR3 here is CASSNRQRPTTNEKLFF. DNA of the CDR3: TGTGCCAGCAGTAACCGACAGAGACCCACAACTAATGAAAAACTGTTTTTT.

The chain uses TRBV28 and TRBJ1-1; 7 bases fit TRBD1. Germline CDR1 and CDR2: MDHEN and SYDVKM. Trimming at V came to 6 bases and at J to 4 bases, leaving 8 bases not matched to a gene. CDR3 size: 14 residues. This chain's CDR3 is CASSSDRVGTEAFF. CDR3 nucleotides: TGTGCCAGCAGCTCCGACAGGGTTGGCACTGAAGCTTTCTTT.

The gene calls are TRBV9 and TRBJ1-2, with D possibly TRBD1 on 5 matching bases. The CDR3 loop spans 15 amino acids. The V gene's germline CDR1 is SGDLS and CDR2 YYNGEE. V lost 0 bases, J lost 4 bases, and 13 bases lay in between. Here the CDR3 reads CASSVDDSHIYGYTF. In DNA, the CDR3 is TGTGCCAGCAGCGTAGATGACAGCCACATCTATGGCTACACCTTC.

This clonotype has a handful of counts. The V call is TRBV5-5, the J call TRBJ2-1, with D perhaps matching TRBD2 (6 bases). The CDR3 covers 17 residues. The germline gives CDR1 SGHKS, CDR2 YYEKEE (reference sequence). V lost 5 bases, J lost 5 bases, and 23 bases lay in between. The CDR3 nucleotides are TGTGCCAGCAGGCCCCGGGGGTCGGGTCAAGGGAACAATGAGCAGTTCTTC. This encodes CASRPRGSGQGNNEQFF.

This clonotype was counted only a few times. The rearrangement uses TRBV20-1 and TRBJ2-7, with 9 bases matching TRBD2. Germline trimming cut 4 bases from V and 3 bases from J; bases unmatched to any gene: 7. Germline V gives CDR1 DFQATT, CDR2 SNEGSKA (reference sequence). The length of the CDR3 is 14 residues. CDR3 region: CSATLSGSNYEQYF. CDR3 coding DNA: TGCAGTGCTACTCTTAGCGGGAGTAACTACGAGCAGTACTTC.

The gene calls are TRBV5-4 and TRBJ2-1; TRBD2 agrees at 11 bases. The CDR3 is made up of 16 amino acids. With 3 bases clipped from V and 10 bases from J, the junction kept 12 bases outside the gene matches. From germline, CDR1 is SGHNT and CDR2 YYREEE (reference sequence). In DNA, the CDR3 is TGTGCCAGCAGCTCCCGGGGGACTAGCGGCCTAGCGGAGCAGTTCTTC. Its protein is CASSSRGTSGLAEQFF.

This chain links TRBV27 with TRBJ2-7; tentatively, D is TRBD1 (6 bases). The V end was cut by 4 bases, the J end by 5 bases, with 15 bases between. The CDR3 is made up of 14 amino acids. Per the germline V gene, CDR1 is MNHEY and CDR2 is SMNVEV (reference sequence). CDR3 sequence reads: CASSSSGVLHEQYF. The CDR3 region has the DNA TGTGCCAGCAGTTCGTCAGGGGTTCTGCACGAGCAGTACTTC.

The chain is built from TRBV20-1 and TRBJ2-1, with 8 positions matching TRBD2. After removal of 3 bases from V and 0 bases from J, the junction contained 1 base not matched to a gene. CDR1 and CDR2 (germline): DFQATT, SNEGSKA (reference sequence). The CDR3 length is 14 residues. As DNA, the CDR3 is TGCAGTGCTAGCGGGAGGGCCTCCTACAATGAGCAGTTCTTC. Amino acid sequence: CSASGRASYNEQFF.

This sequence joins TRBV28 and TRBJ2-5; 7 positions agree with TRBD1. Per the germline V gene, CDR1 is MDHEN and CDR2 is SYDVKM. The CDR3 has 15 amino acids. The V and J ends lost 5 bases and 4 bases, in that order; junction bases with no gene match: 10. In nucleotides, the CDR3 is TGTGCCAGCAGTAAATTGACAGGGTTAGGAGAGACCCAGTACTTC. Its translation: CASSKLTGLGETQYF.

V is TRBV29-1 and J is TRBJ1-4; D possibly corresponds to TRBD1 (6 bases). This CDR3 is built from 15 residues. In germline, CDR1 is SQVTM, CDR2 ANQGSEA. The V end lost 4 bases, the J end lost 7 bases, and 19 bases lay between the germline ends. The CDR3 sequence is CSVGWFRGGGEKLFF. As DNA, the CDR3 is TGCAGCGTTGGATGGTTTCGGGGAGGGGGTGAAAAACTGTTTTTT.

This chain connects TRBV7-2 to TRBJ2-7, with 9 bases matching TRBD2. This CDR3 region has 13 residues. The ends lost 4 bases at V and 5 bases at J; junction bases unmatched: 3. The V gene's germline CDR1 is SGHTA and CDR2 FQGNSA. The CDR3 loop is CASSSSGNHEQYF. CDR3 in DNA: TGTGCCAGCAGCTCTAGCGGGAACCACGAGCAGTACTTC.

V and J are TRBV5-1 and TRBJ2-3; the D is unclear. The V and J ends lost 2 bases and 4 bases respectively, with 11 bases between them. Germline V CDR1 and CDR2: SGHRS, YFSETQ. There are 14 residues in the CDR3. The CDR3 loop is CASSFWNSADTQYF. The CDR3 DNA sequence: TGCGCCAGCAGCTTTTGGAATTCGGCAGATACGCAGTATTTT.

This chain connects TRBV27 to TRBJ2-7, with D perhaps matching TRBD1 or TRBD2 (5 bases each). The germline CDR1 and CDR2 sequences are MNHEY and SMNVEV (reference sequence). CDR3 size: 15 residues. Trimming left V 6 bases short and J 3 bases short, with 18 bases between. The CDR3 spells CASSQAGTAYYEQYF. The DNA of the CDR3 is TGTGCCAGCAGCCAGGCCGGGACGGCATACTACGAGCAGTACTTC.

This clonotype came up a few times. This chain's CDR3 is CASSQGKGAIGGNTIYF. CDR3 coding DNA: TGTGCCAGCAGCCAAGGGAAGGGGGCTATCGGTGGAAACACCATATATTTT. The gene calls are TRBV4-2 and TRBJ1-3, with 7 bases identical to TRBD1. Trimming at V came to 1 base and at J to 3 bases, leaving 9 bases not matched to a gene. The CDR3 covers 17 residues. Germline values: CDR1 LGHNA, CDR2 YNFKEQ.